The rows below give T cell receptor beta chains drawn from one sample of a study of early T cells in non-severe SARS-CoV-2 infection. TCRdb recomputed calls from the 5' RACE reads with MiXCR, one row per CDR3 protein. The data show more than 45,000 distinct CDR3 sequences, with roughly an eighth seen just once and approximately 4.8% held by the top ten. The material sequenced was whole blood. These TCRs come from an adult who was a healthcare worker with PCR-confirmed SARS-CoV-2 infection or an uninfected control (not recorded which). Each CDR3 is given with its conserved first and last residue. Fields, in order: V gene, J gene, CDR3 protein.

TRBV7-3	TRBJ2-1	CASSLGLAGVAEQFF
TRBV29-1	TRBJ2-3	CSESAGGSADTQYF
TRBV6-5	TRBJ2-2	CASSPQGSVTGELFF
TRBV5-5	TRBJ1-1	CASSRNQGEAFF
TRBV6-5	TRBJ1-1	CASSYWSEKGTEAFF
TRBV30	TRBJ1-5	CAWSVRDRVNQPQHF
TRBV14	TRBJ1-1	CASSQEGGRPNTEAFF
TRBV5-1	TRBJ1-1	CASSLAGSGYSNTEAFF
TRBV5-1	TRBJ1-2	CASSQQGLYGYTF
TRBV7-8	TRBJ2-2	CASSFTGELFF
TRBV3-1	TRBJ1-6	CASSQTLGTVHSPLHF
TRBV5-1	TRBJ2-7	CASSLGDSREQYF
TRBV5-1	TRBJ2-2	CASSLGAREGTGELFF
TRBV9	TRBJ2-7	CASSYGGGSTYEQYF
TRBV5-1	TRBJ2-2	CASASIAGAGGELFF
TRBV4-1	TRBJ2-2	CASSQVGLAVNTGELFF
TRBV5-4	TRBJ2-3	CASSGGSVGADTQYF
TRBV7-2	TRBJ1-1	CASSLVTGRAFF
TRBV2	TRBJ2-7	CASSGLMWSAGRDEQYF
TRBV6-2/TRBV6-3	TRBJ2-6	CASSSGANVLTF
TRBV5-1	TRBJ2-3	CASGMTGGQYTDTQYF
TRBV29-1	TRBJ2-2	CSVQRDRTGELFF
TRBV29-1	TRBJ2-7	CSARLAYEQYF
TRBV5-4	TRBJ2-1	CASSTGLAGYNEQFF
TRBV28	TRBJ2-1	CASSLLVGTQFF
TRBV7-9	TRBJ1-2	CASSFLSPREINYGYTF
TRBV20-1	TRBJ2-5	CSASWSGGSETQYF
TRBV6-2/TRBV6-3	TRBJ2-6	CASSYGGDGANVLTF
TRBV25-1	TRBJ1-6	CASSIGTALGLHF
TRBV5-1	TRBJ2-1	CASSLVSNNEQFF
TRBV5-1	TRBJ2-5	CASNWAPGGETQYF
TRBV3-1	TRBJ2-1	CASSQLNEQFF
TRBV2	TRBJ2-1	CASRGQAVKFF
TRBV19	TRBJ2-1	CASRIIDSGSLEQFF
TRBV18	TRBJ2-7	CASSPPTTGYEQYF
TRBV19	TRBJ1-5	CASTRDGYSNQPQHF
TRBV20-1	TRBJ2-1	CSATKGLAVLDEQFF
TRBV3-1	TRBJ2-1	CASSQEWWAEQFF
TRBV10-3	TRBJ2-1	CAISEVGGAGYEQFF
TRBV5-6	TRBJ2-1	CASSLSTRGARFF
TRBV4-1	TRBJ1-4	CASSQEEGVNEKLFF
TRBV30	TRBJ2-7	CAWSVASYEQYF